The T cell receptor (beta chain) described here comes from a study of breast tumors, draining lymph nodes, adjacent tissues. Study observations and caveats: That most tumor T cells come from lymph nodes remained unproven. Compared with lymph nodes, tumors were less diverse; compared with nontumor tissue, more. Luminal-like breast cancer showed significantly higher tumor–nontumor repertoire similarity than basal-like. The data were judged consistent with most tumor T cells coming from lymph node and expanding in tumor.

There are many counts of this clonotype. Its antigen is undetermined. TCRdb redid the calling of the multiplex PCR reads with MiXCR, one entry per CDR3 protein. The sample consists of 150,000 to 200,000 distinct CDR3 sequences, about 33% of them appearing once. CDR1 is DFQATT, CDR2 SNEGSKA, per germline (reference sequence). The CDR3 has 15 residues. The trim removed 4 bases at V and 2 bases at J, leaving 7 bases unmatched. Samples came from axillary lymph nodes draining the breast cancer. The specimen sequenced was axillary lymph node tissue. The chain has TRBV20-1 and TRBJ2-1; 8 nucleotides match TRBD2. This TCR was sampled from a female donor with breast cancer. Some clones in this sample may be carry-over from other donors' samples. The DNA for the CDR3 is TGCAGTGCTAAGGGGACTAGGGTCACCTACAATGAGCAGTTCTTC. Translated: CSAKGTRVTYNEQFF.